This T cell receptor (beta chain) was captured by sequencing in a study of shared clonotypes between healthy human individuals. Findings and caveats of the study: Naive subsets typically showed greater estimated richness than memory subsets.

Samples underwent the assay at deep level. TCRdb's table, derived via immunoSEQ multiplex PCR, lists solely in-frame clones and lacks some. Here the sample spans 1 million to 1.3 million clones, around 78% being singletons. Points on this clone: As yet, its antigen is unknown.

In germline, CDR1 is SGHRS, CDR2 YFSETQ. The CDR3 has 16 residues. V dropped 0 bases and J dropped 3; count of bases not matched to a gene: 6. The sample taken for sequencing was memory CD4+ T cells from PBMCs. Subset: CD45RA-negative fraction. V is TRBV5-1 and J is TRBJ2-7; 10 bases fit TRBD2. The origin of this receptor is a man younger than 30 in good health. Some clones in this sample may be carry-over from other donors' samples. CDR3 loop: CASSLVPAGGIYEQYF. The CDR3 DNA reads as TGCGCCAGCAGCTTGGTTCCAGCGGGAGGGATCTACGAGCAGTACTTC. Combining the CDR3 with reference TRBV5-1 and TRBJ2-7 gives the whole variable domain KAGVTQTPRYLIKTRGQQVTLSCSPISGHRSVSWYQQTPGQGLQFLFEYFSETQRNKGNFPGRFSGRQFSNSRSEMNVSTLELGDSALYLCASSLVPAGGIYEQYFGPGTRLTVT.